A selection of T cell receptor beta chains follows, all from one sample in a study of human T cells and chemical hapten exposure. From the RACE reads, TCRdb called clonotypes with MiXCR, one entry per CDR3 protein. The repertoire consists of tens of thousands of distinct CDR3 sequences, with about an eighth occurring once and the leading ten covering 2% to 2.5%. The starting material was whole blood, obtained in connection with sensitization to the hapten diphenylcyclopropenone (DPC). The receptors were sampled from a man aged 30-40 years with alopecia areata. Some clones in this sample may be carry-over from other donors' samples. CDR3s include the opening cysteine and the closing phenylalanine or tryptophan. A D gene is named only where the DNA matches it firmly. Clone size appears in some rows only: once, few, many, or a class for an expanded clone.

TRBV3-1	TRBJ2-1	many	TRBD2	TGTGCCAGCAGCCTCTTGGGAGGGAGCGGGGTAGGAAACAATGAGCAGTTCTTC	CASSLLGGSGVGNNEQFF
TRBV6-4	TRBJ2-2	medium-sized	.	TGTGCCAGCAGTCCCGTGGGGGACACCATCACCGGGGAGCTGTTTTTT	CASSPVGDTITGELFF
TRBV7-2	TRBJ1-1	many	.	TGTGCCAGCAGCCGACAGGCGGAGGGCACTGAAGCTTTCTTT	CASSRQAEGTEAFF
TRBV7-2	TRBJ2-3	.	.	TGTGCCAGCAGCTTAGGTCCGGTCCTCTCAGGGCAGTATTTT	CASSLGPVLSGQYF
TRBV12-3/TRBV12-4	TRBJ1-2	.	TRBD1	TGTGCCAGCAGTTCCGCAAAGGGCAGGGGGCCGCGGTATGGCTACACCTTC	CASSSAKGRGPRYGYTF
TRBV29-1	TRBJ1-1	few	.	TGCAGCGTTGCCATAAGGAGGGACTGGAACACTGAAGCTTTCTTT	CSVAIRRDWNTEAFF
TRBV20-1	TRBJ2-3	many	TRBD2	TGCAGTGCTTTACTAGCGCTGGTGGCAGATACGCAGTATTTT	CSALLALVADTQYF
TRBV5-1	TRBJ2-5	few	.	TGCGCCAGCAGCTTTAAGAGAGCCCAGTACTTC	CASSFKRAQYF
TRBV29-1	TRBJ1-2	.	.	TGCAGCGTTGTGGTAGGGAACTATGGCTACACCTTC	CSVVVGNYGYTF
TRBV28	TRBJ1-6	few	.	TGTGCCAGCACCTCCTGGGCAACACCCCTCCACTTT	CASTSWATPLHF
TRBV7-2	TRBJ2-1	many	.	TGTGCCAGCAGCTTAGTTTCTCCCTTCGGGGATGAGCAGTTCTTC	CASSLVSPFGDEQFF
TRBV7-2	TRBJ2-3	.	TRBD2	TGTGCCAGCAGCTTACGCGGGGGGGCCAGAGATCCCACAGATACGCAGTATTTT	CASSLRGGARDPTDTQYF
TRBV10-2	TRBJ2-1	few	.	TGCGCCAGCAGTGATAGCTACAATGAGCAGTTCTTC	CASSDSYNEQFF
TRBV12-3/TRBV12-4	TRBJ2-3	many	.	TGTGCCAGCAGTCCACTAGCAGATACGCAGTATTTT	CASSPLADTQYF